One sample yielded the 32 T cell receptor beta chains listed below, sequenced in a study of control samples from healthy donors and cancer patients. Repertoires were generated with immunoSEQ multiplex PCR, while TCRdb's copy carries only in-frame clones and drops some. The repertoire holds 350,000 to 450,000 clones, with more than 80% as singletons. The sample comprised PBMCs. These receptors originate from a man in his forties or fifties with head and neck cancer.

This clone turned up a few times. This sequence joins TRBV3-1 (or the pseudogene TRBV3-2) and TRBJ1-4, with TRBD1 as a possible D gene (6 bases). Between the trimmed V and J ends, which lost 0 bases and 7 bases, there was a span of 12 bases. CDR1 is LGHDT, CDR2 YNNKEL, per germline (reference sequence). The CDR3 totals 15 residues. The CDR3 here is CASSQDQGSGEKLFF. CDR3 sequence (DNA): TGTGCCAGCAGCCAAGACCAGGGGTCCGGTGAAAAACTGTTTTTT.

The chain recombines TRBV18 with TRBJ2-1; no clear D. V was cut by 3 bases and J by 10 bases, with 10 bases left in between. The CDR3 runs 12 residues. Germline values: CDR1 KGHSH, CDR2 LQKENI. For the CDR3, the DNA is TGTGCCAGCTCACCGCCGAGGCCGGAGCAGTTCTTC. Protein sequence: CASSPPRPEQFF.

This chain joins TRBV28 and TRBJ1-2; D possibly corresponds to TRBD1 (5 bases). The germline gives CDR1 MDHEN, CDR2 SYDVKM. V lost 2 bases to trimming and J lost 2 bases, with 12 bases between them. The CDR3 is 15 amino acids. CDR3 nucleotides: TGTGCCAGCAGTTTAACGTCGGGACGGAACTATGGCTACACCTTC. Translation gives CASSLTSGRNYGYTF.

This clone has a handful of counts. V is TRBV19 and J is TRBJ2-7; D is unresolved. Per the germline V gene, CDR1 is LNHDA and CDR2 is SQIVND (reference sequence). CDR3 length: 15 amino acids. V gave up 3 bases and J gave up 0 bases, with 12 bases separating them. This chain's CDR3 is CASSIRFGSSYEQYF. CDR3 DNA sequence: TGTGCCAGTAGTATTAGATTTGGTAGCTCCTACGAGCAGTACTTC.

CDR3: CASVVEPIEQENTGELFF. CDR3 nucleotides: TGTGCCAGTGTAGTCGAACCGATAGAACAGGAAAACACCGGGGAGCTGTTTTTT. This chain uses TRBV19 with TRBJ2-2; D possibly corresponds to TRBD1 (5 bases). Trimming stripped 8 bases from V and 2 bases from J, with 24 bases between. Germline values: CDR1 LNHDA, CDR2 SQIVND (reference sequence). The CDR3 is made up of 18 amino acids.

This chain uses TRBV15 with TRBJ2-3; no definite D call. The V end was cut by 5 bases, the J end by 3 bases, with 21 bases between. Germline CDR1 is LNHNV and CDR2 is YYDKDF (reference sequence). There are 17 residues in the CDR3. CDR3 bases: TGTGCCACCAGCCGTCCGCCGCATCTGACAAGTACAGATACGCAGTATTTT. Amino acid sequence: CATSRPPHLTSTDTQYF.

This chain joins TRBV4-1 and TRBJ2-1, with D perhaps matching TRBD1 (6 bases). This CDR3 contains 13 residues. The germline V gene encodes CDR1 MGHRA and CDR2 YSYEKL. Trimming cost V 4 bases and J 7 bases, with 11 bases left between them. The CDR3 protein is CASSPGQGNEQFF. CDR3 DNA sequence: TGCGCCAGCAGCCCAGGCCAGGGGAATGAGCAGTTCTTC.

This sequence joins TRBV4-2 and TRBJ2-3, with a tentative D call TRBD2 (6 bases). Germline V gene lookup returns CDR1 LGHNA and CDR2 YNFKEQ. CDR3 length: 16 residues. Trimming left V 0 bases short and J 0 bases short, with 10 bases between. The CDR3 DNA sequence: TGTGCCAGCAGCCAAGACCCCGGGACTAGCACAGATACGCAGTATTTT. Translated, it gives CASSQDPGTSTDTQYF.

The chain joins TRBV19 to TRBJ2-5; TRBD1 is a possible D gene (6 bases). This CDR3 spans 17 amino acids. V was clipped by 3 bases and J by 2 bases, with 19 bases between them. CDR1 is LNHDA and CDR2 is SQIVND in the germline V gene (reference sequence). The CDR3 sequence is CASSMEKTGPRQETQYF. CDR3 nucleotides: TGTGCCAGTAGTATGGAGAAGACAGGCCCTCGACAAGAGACCCAGTACTTC.

The V gene is TRBV7-2, the J gene TRBJ2-1; 7 bases are a match to TRBD2. The CDR3 has 14 amino acids. J lost 4 bases, V lost 6 bases, and 6 bases had no gene match. From germline, CDR1 is SGHTA and CDR2 FQGNSA. The chain's CDR3 is CASSSWDYYNEQFF. Here the CDR3 DNA reads TGTGCCAGCAGTTCCTGGGACTATTACAATGAGCAGTTCTTC.

This chain links TRBV10-3 with TRBJ2-7, with D possibly TRBD2 on 6 matching bases. CDR1 is ENHRY and CDR2 is SYGVKD in the germline V gene. This CDR3 has 15 residues. Trimming removed 1 base at V and 0 bases at J, with 10 bases between. CDR3 sequence (DNA): TGTGCCATCAGTGAGTTCGCGGGGACCTCCTACGAGCAGTACTTC. This translates into CAISEFAGTSYEQYF.

The J gene is TRBJ2-7, the V gene TRBV7-2; D might be TRBD1 or TRBD2, each matching 6 bases. Trimming took 2 bases from V and 0 from J, leaving 14 bases between them. The CDR3 is 16 amino acids. Germline assignment: CDR1 SGHTA and CDR2 FQGNSA. CDR3 sequence reads: CASSLSSGGLSYEQYF. The DNA of the CDR3 is TGTGCCAGCAGCTTATCTTCCGGGGGCCTCTCCTACGAGCAGTACTTC.

The rearrangement uses TRBV28 and TRBJ1-5; D gene unclear. This CDR3 is 16 amino acids long. CDR1 and CDR2 from the germline V gene are MDHEN and SYDVKM. Trimming stripped 3 bases from V and 3 bases from J, with 15 bases between. The CDR3 region is CASSFSVVGVNQPQHF. CDR3 bases: TGTGCCAGCAGTTTTAGTGTGGTGGGAGTCAATCAGCCCCAGCATTTT.

The chain uses TRBV7-3 and TRBJ2-2, with D unclear. The V end lost 0 bases, the J end lost 7 bases, and 3 bases lay between the germline ends. Germline CDR1 SGHTA, CDR2 FQGTGA. CDR3 length: 12 amino acids. In DNA, the CDR3 is TGTGCCAGCAGCTTAACTAGCGGGGAGCTGTTTTTT. Its translation: CASSLTSGELFF.

This clone was recorded once. J is TRBJ2-4 and V is TRBV5-6; D not resolved. V shed 7 bases and J shed 6 bases, with 14 bases lying between them. The length of the CDR3 is 13 residues. CDR1 is SGHDT, CDR2 YYEEEE, per germline. The DNA for the CDR3 is TGTGCCAGCCAATCGCAGGCAGGAAACATTCAGTACTTC. Its protein product is CASQSQAGNIQYF.

The chain recombines TRBV19 with TRBJ2-7; D gene ambiguous. V was cut by 4 bases and J by 1 base, with 8 bases left in between. Germline CDR1 and CDR2: LNHDA and SQIVND (reference sequence). The CDR3 covers 13 residues. CDR3 loop: CASSTTPSYEQYF. The CDR3 bases are TGTGCCAGTAGTACGACACCTTCCTACGAGCAGTACTTC.

V and J are TRBV28 and TRBJ1-5; possible D gene TRBD1, 6 bases. Germline V gene data show CDR1 as MDHEN and CDR2 as SYDVKM. This CDR3 spans 15 amino acids. Trimming shortened V by 2 bases and J by 7 bases, and 15 bases separated the two germline ends. CDR3 nucleotide sequence: TGTGCCAGCAGTTTAGCACAGGGATACTTCCAGCCCCAGCATTTT. It yields the protein CASSLAQGYFQPQHF.

The genes are TRBV7-2 and TRBJ2-2; TRBD2 matches 15 bases. With 5 bases clipped from V and 6 bases from J, the junction kept 7 bases outside the gene matches. Germline V gives CDR1 SGHTA, CDR2 FQGNSA. There are 17 residues in the CDR3. The CDR3 bases are TGTGCCAGCAGCCTCGGACTAGCGGGAGGGCGAGCCGGGGAGCTGTTTTTT. It specifies CASSLGLAGGRAGELFF.

The CDR3 loop reads CASSSEGGPPNEKLFF. The CDR3, as DNA: TGTGCCAGCAGCTCAGAAGGGGGACCACCTAATGAAAAACTGTTTTTT. The genes are TRBV9 and TRBJ1-4, with a possible D match to TRBD1 (6 bases). Germline V gene data show CDR1 as SGDLS and CDR2 as YYNGEE. CDR3 size: 16 residues. Trimming removed 4 bases at V and 3 bases at J, with 16 bases between.

V and J are TRBV5-1 and TRBJ2-7; 9 bases fit TRBD1. The CDR3 totals 14 residues. V was pared by 6 bases and J by 4 bases, with 8 bases of the junction left unmatched. Germline lookup yields CDR1 SGHRS and CDR2 YFSETQ. CDR3 loop: CASTLTGQGYEQYF. DNA of the CDR3: TGCGCCAGCACCCTGACGGGACAGGGTTACGAGCAGTACTTC.

The chain uses TRBV5-4 and TRBJ2-7; 7 positions agree with TRBD2. Germline V lookup: CDR1 SGHNT, CDR2 YYREEE (reference sequence). Trimming cost V 1 base and J 3 bases; bases outside gene matches: 1. The CDR3 runs to 13 residues. The CDR3 DNA follows: TGTGCCAGCAGCTTGACGGGGGGCTACGAGCAGTACTTC. Translated, it gives CASSLTGGYEQYF.

This clone has just one count. J is TRBJ1-5 and V is TRBV6-6; 10 bases are a match to TRBD1. V was clipped by 7 bases and J by 5 bases; unmatched bases: 5. There are 14 residues in the CDR3. The germline V gene has CDR1 MNHNY and CDR2 SVGAGI (reference sequence). The CDR3 nucleotides read TGTGCCAGCACCCAGGACAGGGGGGATCAGCCCCAGCATTTT. The encoded protein is CASTQDRGDQPQHF.

This rearrangement joins TRBV27 to TRBJ2-5; 7 positions match TRBD1. Germline V CDR1 and CDR2: MNHEY, SMNVEV (reference sequence). The CDR3 length is 13 residues. Trimming cost V 4 bases and J 8 bases; bases outside gene matches: 7. The CDR3 here is CASSSGTAETQYF. In nucleotides, the CDR3 is TGTGCCAGCAGTTCCGGGACAGCCGAAACCCAGTACTTC.

The V call is TRBV27, the J call TRBJ1-1; 9 bases fit TRBD1. The CDR3 totals 15 residues. The V and J ends lost 1 base and 1 base, in that order; junction bases with no gene match: 1. In germline, CDR1 is MNHEY, CDR2 SMNVEV (reference sequence). The CDR3 loop reads CASSLLGQGNTEAFF. The CDR3 DNA follows: TGTGCCAGCAGTTTATTGGGACAGGGGAACACTGAAGCTTTCTTT.

V gene TRBV30 combines with J gene TRBJ2-1; 14 nucleotides align to TRBD2. V trimming: 7 bases; J trimming: 6 bases; junction bases outside the gene matches: 11. Germline V gives CDR1 GTSNPN, CDR2 SVGIG (reference sequence). This CDR3 spans 16 amino acids. Here the CDR3 DNA reads TGTGCCTTCTACCAGGGGACTAGCGGGAGCGGCAATGAGCAGTTCTTC. Protein product: CAFYQGTSGSGNEQFF.

The sample holds one count of this clone. The genes are TRBV11-1 and TRBJ1-6, with TRBD1 as a possible D gene (5 bases). This CDR3 spans 15 amino acids. Germline V gene data show CDR1 as SGHAT and CDR2 as FQDESV (reference sequence). V was shortened by 1 base and J by 10 bases, with 14 bases between the two germline ends. The CDR3 is CASSLEGGVRSPLHF. The CDR3 nucleotides are TGTGCCAGCAGCTTAGAAGGAGGGGTCAGGTCACCCCTCCACTTT.

The chain recombines TRBV18 with TRBJ2-3, with 9 bases that match TRBD1. The junction had 9 bases not matched to a gene; V was cut back by 5 bases and J by 3 bases. This CDR3 region has 16 residues. Germline loops: CDR1 KGHSH, CDR2 LQKENI. The CDR3 sequence is CASSSLQGAGTDTQYF. The DNA for the CDR3 is TGTGCCAGCTCATCACTACAGGGGGCGGGTACAGATACGCAGTATTTT.

The V and J genes are TRBV12-5 and TRBJ2-7; 8 bases align to TRBD1. Germline V gives CDR1 LGHNT, CDR2 FRNRAP. The CDR3 contains 16 residues. Losses at the gene ends were 2 bases for V and 0 bases for J; bases not matched to a gene: 6. The CDR3: CASGLPRDRRSYEQYF. In DNA form, the CDR3 reads TGTGCTAGTGGTTTGCCCCGGGACAGGCGCTCCTACGAGCAGTACTTC.

Only one count was recorded for this clone. This chain links TRBV3-1 (or the pseudogene TRBV3-2) with TRBJ1-2; no definite D call. Germline assignment: CDR1 LGHDT and CDR2 YNNKEL (reference sequence). The CDR3 consists of 14 residues. The V end was cut by 5 bases, the J end by 0 bases, with 10 bases between. The DNA of the CDR3 is TGTGCCAGCAGCGATACCAGAGCTAACTATGGCTACACCTTC. This translates into CASSDTRANYGYTF.

The chain uses TRBV27 and TRBJ1-6; D unclear. The CDR3 contains 13 residues. CDR1 MNHEY and CDR2 SMNVEV come from the germline V gene (reference sequence). V shed 5 bases and J shed 14 bases, with 16 bases lying between them. CDR3 sequence: CASSPQTAFTLHF. DNA of the CDR3: TGTGCCAGCAGTCCCCAAACAGCTTTCACCCTCCACTTT.

The CDR3 region has the DNA TGTGCCAGCCGAAGGACGGTGAACACTGAAGCTTTCTTT. This codes for CASRRTVNTEAFF. V gene TRBV19 combines with J gene TRBJ1-1; D ambiguous. V gave up 9 bases and J gave up 0 bases, with 11 bases separating them. CDR3 length equals 13 residues. The germline V gene has CDR1 LNHDA and CDR2 SQIVND (reference sequence). The variable domain in full, with the rest retrieved from reference TRBV19 and TRBJ1-1, is DGGITQSPKYLFRKEGQNVTLSCEQNLNHDAMYWYRQDPGQGLRLIYYSQIVNDFQKGDIAEGYSVSREKKESFPLTVTSAQKNPTAFYLCASRRTVNTEAFFGQGTRLTVV.

V gene TRBV5-4 combines with J gene TRBJ2-7; 10 nucleotides match TRBD2. The CDR3 is made up of 15 amino acids. V dropped 4 bases and J dropped 5; count of bases not matched to a gene: 9. The germline gives CDR1 SGHNT, CDR2 YYREEE (reference sequence). The CDR3: CASSVELAGSHEQYF. CDR3 DNA sequence: TGTGCCAGCAGCGTGGAACTAGCGGGGTCCCACGAGCAGTACTTC. The variable domain in full, completed from reference TRBV5-4 and TRBJ2-7, reads ETGVTQSPTHLIKTRGQQVTLRCSSQSGHNTVSWYQQALGQGPQFIFQYYREEENGRGNFPPRFSGLQFPNYSSELNVNALELDDSALYLCASSVELAGSHEQYFGPGTRLTVT.